The T cell receptor delta chain under discussion was sequenced for a study of Vδ1+ human thymocytes. Points from the study as a whole: Thymic TRG and TRD repertoires appeared highly polyclonal. TRD repertoires were essentially private, unlike widely shared TRG clonotypes. Bulk repertoire data may be misinterpreted because of unexpected Vdelta2 sequences. Thymic delta-chain repertoires held around 20% Vdelta2 sequences and few Vdelta3, despite high sort purity.

The template was reverse-transcribed extracted RNA. Multiplex PCR used pooled V-gene forward primers and a constant-region reverse primer to amplify CDR3s. TCRdb reanalysed the multiplex PCR reads with CATT. The table records about 50,000 delta-chain clones, approximately 16% of them present only once. V lost 5 bases and J lost 1; bases outside the gene matches: 24. Germline V gives CDR1 TSWWSYY, CDR2 QGS. The CDR3 runs to 21 residues. Sorted Vdelta1+ thymocytes were about 97% to 99.6% pure. Only a few counts were recorded for this clone. Its antigen is unknown. This clonotype originated in a girl younger than two who had congenital heart surgery. The chain couples TRDV1 to TRDJ1; 8 bases map to TRDD3. Sequenced input: Vdelta1+ gamma-delta thymocytes from the thymus. Subset given: FACS-sorted CD3+ TCRalphabeta- TCRVdelta1+ TCRVdelta2- thymocytes. The CDR3 region is CALGNPTPLTGGLPRTDKLIF. In nucleotides, the CDR3 is TGTGCTCTTGGGAATCCTACACCCCTAACTGGGGGCCTCCCCCGCACCGATAAACTCATCTTT.